Listed here are 26 T cell receptor beta chains from one sample, sequenced in a study of blood T cell repertoires in COVID-19. Clones were sequenced by immunoSEQ multiplex PCR, and TCRdb holds only the in-frame ones, with some missing. This sample yields approximately 69,000 clones, of which approximately 82% are seen a single time; roughly 20% belongs to the top ten. Sequenced sample: peripheral blood. These receptors originate from a woman aged 80 or older with acute or convalescent COVID-19.

In this sample, this clone turned up a few times. The chain is built from TRBV6-2 or TRBV6-3 and TRBJ1-2, with 9 bases matching TRBD1. CDR1 is MNHEY, CDR2 SVGEGT, per germline. The trim removed 1 base at V and 5 bases at J, leaving 8 bases unmatched. This CDR3 region has 16 residues. In nucleotides, the CDR3 is TGTGCCAGCAGTTACTTACAGGGGGCGATTGGATATGGCTACACCTTC. Amino acids: CASSYLQGAIGYGYTF.

The V and J genes are TRBV6-1 and TRBJ1-5, with D unclear. Looked up from germline, CDR1 is MNHNS and CDR2 is SASEGT. The CDR3 totals 15 residues. The V gene lost 0 bases and the J gene lost 7 bases, with 13 bases spanning the gap. The CDR3 DNA follows: TGTGCCAGCAGTGAAGCGGGAGGGTTAGTCCAGCCCCAGCATTTT. Translating gives CASSEAGGLVQPQHF.

This clone was counted once. V and J are TRBV28 and TRBJ1-1; no firm D call. Trimming shortened V by 6 bases and J by 2 bases, and 4 bases separated the two germline ends. The CDR3 has 11 amino acids. CDR1 is MDHEN and CDR2 is SYDVKM in the germline V gene. This CDR3 is CASSQNTEAFF. CDR3 sequence (DNA): TGTGCCAGCAGCCAAAACACTGAAGCTTTCTTT.

The V call is TRBV7-2, the J call TRBJ2-1, with 8 bases aligning to TRBD2. This CDR3 comprises 14 residues. Per the germline V gene, CDR1 is SGHTA and CDR2 is FQGNSA. The V and J ends lost 1 base and 9 bases, in that order; junction bases with no gene match: 5. The CDR3: CASSLGGGGSEQFF. The CDR3 coding sequence is TGTGCCAGCAGCTTAGGTGGCGGGGGGAGTGAGCAGTTCTTC. Drawing the rest from reference TRBV7-2 and TRBJ2-1, the complete variable domain is GAGVSQSPSNKVTEKGKDVELRCDPISGHTALYWYRQSLGQGLEFLIYFQGNSAPDKSGLPSDRFSAERTGGSVSTLTIQRTQQEDSAVYLCASSLGGGGSEQFFGPGTRLTVL.

This chain links TRBV6-2 or TRBV6-3 with TRBJ2-3; 9 bases map to TRBD2. V dropped 0 bases and J dropped 5; count of bases not matched to a gene: 12. CDR3 size: 18 residues. Germline assignment: CDR1 MNHEY and CDR2 SVGEGT. Written as DNA, the CDR3 is TGTGCCAGCAGTTACTCGACGGCAGTAGCGGGGGTACAAGATACGCAGTATTTT. Translated, it gives CASSYSTAVAGVQDTQYF.

The genes are TRBV5-1 and TRBJ2-3, with 10 positions matching TRBD2. The V segment lost 4 bases and the J segment 0 bases; nucleotides outside the gene matches: 5. The CDR3 runs 16 residues. Germline values: CDR1 SGHRS, CDR2 YFSETQ. This CDR3 reads CASSLMTSGSTDTQYF. The CDR3 region has the DNA TGCGCCAGCAGCCTGATGACTAGCGGGAGCACAGATACGCAGTATTTT.

The chain has TRBV10-3 and TRBJ2-1; 10 bases line up with TRBD2. The V and J ends lost 6 bases and 1 base, in that order; junction bases with no gene match: 6. The CDR3 has 16 amino acids. Germline V lookup: CDR1 ENHRY, CDR2 SYGVKD. CDR3 loop: CAIRNPSGSSYNEQFF. CDR3 DNA: TGTGCCATCAGGAACCCTAGCGGGAGTTCCTACAATGAGCAGTTCTTC.

The chain links TRBV19 to TRBJ1-4; D ambiguous. Germline CDR1 LNHDA, CDR2 SQIVND (reference sequence). The V end lost 10 bases, the J end lost 2 bases, and 17 bases lay between the germline ends. CDR3 length equals 15 residues. The CDR3 nucleotides are TGTGCCACCCTAACCAACTCCGGGACTAATGAAAAACTGTTTTTT. It yields the protein CATLTNSGTNEKLFF.

The chain links TRBV27 to TRBJ1-1, with TRBD1 matching 7 bases. This CDR3 is 14 amino acids long. The ends lost 5 bases at V and 0 bases at J; junction bases unmatched: 3. Germline V gives CDR1 MNHEY, CDR2 SMNVEV (reference sequence). The CDR3 DNA sequence: TGTGCCAGCAGTATGGGACAGTTGAACACTGAAGCTTTCTTT. Translated: CASSMGQLNTEAFF.

The CDR3 DNA reads TGTGCCAGCAGCCAGCGGGGGAGCACAGATACGCAGTATTTT. Its protein product is CASSQRGSTDTQYF. V gene TRBV6-5 combines with J gene TRBJ2-3; 8 bases are a match to TRBD2. V was pared by 6 bases and J by 0 bases, with 2 bases of the junction left unmatched. This CDR3 has 14 amino acids. Germline CDR1 reads MNHEY; CDR2 reads SVGAGI.

The chain is built from TRBV4-1 and TRBJ1-2, with D maybe TRBD1 (5 bases). CDR3 length equals 14 residues. With 1 base removed from V and 6 bases from J, the gap between germline ends came to 12 bases. Germline lookup yields CDR1 MGHRA and CDR2 YSYEKL. The CDR3 is CASSQVGRGDGYTF. DNA of the CDR3: TGCGCCAGCAGCCAAGTGGGAAGGGGTGATGGCTACACCTTC.

A note on this clone: Other DNA sequences in this sample translate to the same CDR3. The rearrangement uses TRBV10-3 and TRBJ1-2, with 7 bases lining up with TRBD1. Germline CDR1 ENHRY, CDR2 SYGVKD. This CDR3 spans 14 amino acids. Losses at the gene ends were 0 bases for V and 4 bases for J; bases not matched to a gene: 2. The CDR3 sequence is CAISESGTAYGYTF. CDR3 DNA: TGTGCCATCAGTGAGTCGGGGACAGCCTATGGCTACACCTTC.

The chain couples TRBV5-5 to TRBJ2-1; 10 nucleotides align to TRBD2. The length of the CDR3 is 16 residues. The germline CDR1 and CDR2 sequences are SGHKS and YYEKEE (reference sequence). The junction had 15 bases not matched to a gene; V was cut back by 6 bases and J by 9 bases. CDR3 DNA sequence: TGTGCCAGCAACCCCCTGAGGCTAGCGGGAGAGGGTGAGCAGTTCTTC. Residues: CASNPLRLAGEGEQFF.

The rearrangement joins TRBV6-5 to TRBJ2-5, with D tentatively TRBD2 (7 bases). Germline assignment: CDR1 MNHEY and CDR2 SVGAGI. Between the trimmed V and J ends, which lost 4 bases and 5 bases, there was a span of 17 bases. This CDR3 is 15 amino acids long. CDR3 amino acids: CASSWGGFQEETQYF. CDR3 bases: TGTGCCAGCAGTTGGGGGGGCTTTCAGGAGGAGACCCAGTACTTC.

The chain employs TRBV21-1 and TRBJ2-3; the table's TRBD1 call for D was not verified on the DNA. TRBV21-1 is an annotated pseudogene. There are 13 residues in the CDR3. The CDR3 sequence: CASRTPGTDTQYF. CDR3 nucleotide sequence: TGTGCCAGCAGAACCCCAGGGACAGATACGCAGTATTTT.

This sequence joins TRBV2 and TRBJ1-6; tentative D call: TRBD1 (5 bases). The CDR3 is 16 amino acids. V lost 3 bases and J lost 2, with 11 bases in between. Germline CDR1 reads SNHLY; CDR2 reads FYNNEI. The CDR3 reads CASSEAQGTYNSPLHF. In nucleotides, the CDR3 is TGTGCCAGCAGTGAGGCCCAGGGAACCTATAATTCACCCCTCCACTTT. Combining the CDR3 with reference TRBV2 and TRBJ1-6 gives the whole variable domain EPEVTQTPSHQVTQMGQEVILRCVPISNHLYFYWYRQILGQKVEFLVSFYNNEISEKSEIFDDQFSVERPDGSNFTLKIRSTKLEDSAMYFCASSEAQGTYNSPLHFGNGTRLTVT.

This chain uses TRBV10-3 with TRBJ1-1, with TRBD1 matching over 8 bases. Germline-derived CDR1 and CDR2 are ENHRY and SYGVKD. J gave up 3 bases and V 0 bases, and 6 bases lay outside the gene matches. The CDR3 length is 16 residues. The CDR3 region has the DNA TGTGCCATCAGTGAGTCGATACAGGGGGACGACACTGAAGCTTTCTTT. Translated: CAISESIQGDDTEAFF.

This chain uses TRBV30 with TRBJ1-5, with TRBD1 matching 11 bases. The germline CDR1 and CDR2 sequences are GTSNPN and SVGIG (reference sequence). The CDR3 is 14 residues long. The ends lost 4 bases at V and 6 bases at J; junction bases unmatched: 5. The CDR3 here is CAWTGTGGSQPQHF. CDR3 in DNA: TGTGCCTGGACCGGGACAGGGGGAAGTCAGCCCCAGCATTTT.

The chain links TRBV18 to TRBJ1-2, with D unclear. V dropped 3 bases and J dropped 1 base, with 15 bases sitting between them. The CDR3 runs 16 residues. Germline loops: CDR1 KGHSH, CDR2 LQKENI. CDR3 protein: CASSPNGAGNNYGYTF. CDR3 in DNA: TGTGCCAGCTCACCGAACGGTGCCGGGAATAACTATGGCTACACCTTC. Supplemented by reference TRBV18 and TRBJ1-2, the full variable domain reads NAGVMQNPRHLVRRRGQEARLRCSPMKGHSHVYWYRQLPEEGLKFMVYLQKENIIDESGMPKERFSAEFPKEGPSILRIQQVVRGDSAAYFCASSPNGAGNNYGYTFGSGTRLTVV.

V gene TRBV5-1 combines with J gene TRBJ2-6; no reliable D call. CDR1 and CDR2 from the germline V gene are SGHRS and YFSETQ. The CDR3 is made up of 16 amino acids. V lost 0 bases to trimming and J lost 0 bases, with 7 bases between them. The CDR3 DNA follows: TGCGCCAGCAGCTTGGTACGGGTCTCTGGGGCCAACGTCCTGACTTTC. It encodes CASSLVRVSGANVLTF.

The J gene is TRBJ2-2, the V gene TRBV30; TRBD2 might be the D (5 bases). The CDR3 consists of 14 residues. The ends were cut back, 4 bases at V and 9 bases at J, with 18 bases in the middle. From germline, CDR1 is GTSNPN and CDR2 SVGIG (reference sequence). CDR3: CAWKDRGRRRELFF. CDR3 DNA sequence: TGTGCCTGGAAGGACCGAGGCAGGAGGAGGGAGCTGTTTTTT.

J is TRBJ2-3 and V is TRBV7-2; 10 nucleotides line up with TRBD1. The CDR3 runs to 15 residues. V trimming: 4 bases; J trimming: 1 base; junction bases outside the gene matches: 2. Germline V lookup: CDR1 SGHTA, CDR2 FQGNSA. CDR3 loop: CASSYGTGGTDTQYF. The CDR3 coding sequence is TGTGCCAGCAGCTATGGGACAGGGGGCACAGATACGCAGTATTTT.

The chain combines TRBV5-8 with TRBJ2-7; 8 bases align to TRBD2. CDR1 SGHTS and CDR2 YDEGEE come from the germline V gene. This CDR3 is 14 amino acids long. V gave up 1 base and J gave up 3 bases; unmatched junction bases: 3. The CDR3 DNA follows: TGTGCCAGCAGCTTGAGCGGGAGTGGCTACGAGCAGTACTTC. Amino acids: CASSLSGSGYEQYF.

The genes are TRBV30 and TRBJ1-4; 12 bases align to TRBD1. Unmatched junction bases numbered 3, after V lost 3 bases and J lost 7 bases. CDR1 and CDR2 from the germline V gene are GTSNPN and SVGIG (reference sequence). The CDR3 is made up of 14 amino acids. CDR3 protein: CAWRGDRGREKLFF. CDR3 in DNA: TGTGCCTGGAGAGGGGACAGGGGGCGTGAAAAACTGTTTTTT.

The chain uses TRBV5-6 and TRBJ1-2; 8 bases align to TRBD1. Germline CDR1 reads SGHDT; CDR2 reads YYEEEE. Trimming at V came to 4 bases and at J to 7 bases, leaving 12 bases not matched to a gene. There are 15 residues in the CDR3. The CDR3 sequence: CASSLGPPGGSGYTF. The DNA of the CDR3 is TGTGCCAGCAGCCTGGGCCCTCCAGGGGGCTCTGGCTACACCTTC.

V usage is TRBV18 and J usage is TRBJ2-3; 9 bases fit TRBD2. V lost 0 bases, J lost 0 bases, and 1 base stayed unmatched. Germline loops: CDR1 KGHSH, CDR2 LQKENI. The CDR3 covers 16 residues. CDR3 sequence: CASSPPLAGSTDTQYF. DNA of the CDR3: TGTGCCAGCTCACCACCGCTAGCGGGGAGCACAGATACGCAGTATTTT.